These 26 T cell receptor beta chains came from one sample sequenced in a study of early T cells in non-severe SARS-CoV-2 infection. From the 5' RACE reads, TCRdb called clonotypes with MiXCR, one entry per CDR3 protein. The sample lists some 59,000 distinct CDR3 sequences, roughly 9% occurring once. Material: whole blood, obtained at baseline. The receptor set was obtained from an adult who was a healthcare worker with PCR-confirmed SARS-CoV-2 infection or an uninfected control (not recorded which).

There are a few counts of this clonotype. The chain joins TRBV18 to TRBJ1-6; 8 positions match TRBD1. The length of the CDR3 is 15 residues. Germline V gene sequence: CDR1 KGHSH, CDR2 LQKENI. The junction had 4 bases not matched to a gene; V was cut back by 0 bases and J by 9 bases. The CDR3 DNA follows: TGTGCCAGCTCACCACCTGGGACAGGCGGTTCACCCCTCCACTTT. Its protein is CASSPPGTGGSPLHF.

This clonotype was observed a few times. The V gene is TRBV19, the J gene TRBJ2-3; 8 bases fit TRBD2. CDR1 is LNHDA, CDR2 SQIVND, per germline (reference sequence). This CDR3 has 14 amino acids. V gave up 9 bases and J gave up 2 bases; unmatched junction bases: 7. CDR3 nucleotide sequence: TGTGCCAGCTCACCGGGACTAGTCACAGATACGCAGTATTTT. Protein product: CASSPGLVTDTQYF. The full variable domain, completed using reference TRBV19 and TRBJ2-3, is DGGITQSPKYLFRKEGQNVTLSCEQNLNHDAMYWYRQDPGQGLRLIYYSQIVNDFQKGDIAEGYSVSREKKESFPLTVTSAQKNPTAFYLCASSPGLVTDTQYFGPGTRLTVL.

This rearrangement joins TRBV20-1 to TRBJ1-5; D is perhaps TRBD1 (5 bases). V lost 1 base, J lost 3 bases, and 10 bases lay in between. The CDR3 has 14 residues. Germline V gene data show CDR1 as DFQATT and CDR2 as SNEGSKA (reference sequence). CDR3 in amino acids: CSARGATANQPQHF. The CDR3 DNA reads TGCAGTGCTAGAGGGGCGACAGCCAATCAGCCCCAGCATTTT.

This clonotype was found many times. V is TRBV3-1 and J is TRBJ2-1; 12 bases are shared with TRBD2. Germline trimming cut 6 bases from V and 10 bases from J; bases unmatched to any gene: 7. There are 14 residues in the CDR3. Germline V gene sequence: CDR1 LGHDT, CDR2 YNNKEL (reference sequence). The CDR3 reads CASSSSGRALEQFF. CDR3 sequence (DNA): TGTGCCAGCAGTTCTAGCGGGAGGGCCCTCGAGCAGTTCTTC.

This clonotype came up a few times. The chain is built from TRBV2 and TRBJ2-4; D possibly matches TRBD1 or TRBD2 (5 bases each). From germline, CDR1 is SNHLY and CDR2 FYNNEI. The germline V and J ends were trimmed by 3 bases and 0 bases, with 12 bases remaining between them. CDR3 length: 16 amino acids. The CDR3: CASSEGQGRAKNIQYF. CDR3 coding DNA: TGTGCCAGCAGTGAGGGGCAGGGACGAGCCAAAAACATTCAGTACTTC. The full variable domain, with the rest looked up from reference TRBV2 and TRBJ2-4, is EPEVTQTPSHQVTQMGQEVILRCVPISNHLYFYWYRQILGQKVEFLVSFYNNEISEKSEIFDDQFSVERPDGSNFTLKIRSTKLEDSAMYFCASSEGQGRAKNIQYFGAGTRLSVL.

This clonotype was recorded at least ten times. The chain joins TRBV6-5 to TRBJ2-7, with 7 bases aligning to TRBD2. J gave up 0 bases and V 6 bases, and 8 bases lay outside the gene matches. The CDR3 is made up of 15 amino acids. Germline V gives CDR1 MNHEY, CDR2 SVGAGI. Here the CDR3 DNA reads TGTGCCAGCAGGGTGGGCGGGAGTAGCTCCTACGAGCAGTACTTC. Its protein is CASRVGGSSSYEQYF.

This clonotype has a count of ten or more. J is TRBJ1-4 and V is TRBV10-2; D possibly corresponds to TRBD1 (5 bases). V was cut by 2 bases and J by 7 bases, with 11 bases left in between. Germline-derived CDR1 and CDR2 are WSHSY and SAAADI. The length of the CDR3 is 14 residues. Written as DNA, the CDR3 is TGCGCCAGCAGTGAGATGACAGCACGTGAAAAACTGTTTTTT. Translating it yields CASSEMTAREKLFF.

The table lists this clonotype with many counts. The chain couples TRBV12-3 or TRBV12-4 to TRBJ2-7; perhaps TRBD1 as D (5 bases). V lost 6 bases and J lost 1, with 7 bases in between. The CDR3 length is 12 residues. The CDR3 sequence is CASSQGSYEQYF. The CDR3 coding sequence is TGTGCCAGCAGCCAGGGTTCCTACGAGCAGTACTTC.

This clonotype was counted ten times or more. CDR3: CASSQAGTGTYEQYF. The CDR3 DNA follows: TGTGCCAGCAGCCAAGCCGGGACGGGGACCTACGAGCAGTACTTC. The chain employs TRBV3-1 and TRBJ2-7, with D tentatively TRBD1 or TRBD2 (5 bases each). Trimming took off 1 base at V and 2 bases at J, with 12 bases between the two ends. Germline CDR1 and CDR2: LGHDT and YNNKEL (reference sequence). The CDR3 runs to 15 residues.

This clonotype was observed a few times. The chain joins TRBV25-1 to TRBJ2-7; 7 nucleotides agree with TRBD2. V shed 5 bases, J shed 11 bases, and the junction held 9 bases outside the gene matches. The CDR3 spans 12 residues. Germline CDR1 and CDR2: MGHDK and SYGVNS. This CDR3 is CASSPSGRVKYF. The CDR3 DNA reads TGTGCCAGCAGTCCATCAGGGAGGGTCAAGTACTTC.

The chain combines TRBV18 with TRBJ2-1; D unresolved. V was cut by 0 bases and J by 6 bases, with 18 bases left in between. The CDR3 has 17 amino acids. Per the germline V gene, CDR1 is KGHSH and CDR2 is LQKENI. CDR3 coding DNA: TGTGCCAGCTCACCACCCCCCGTAGCCCCGGGTTTCAATGAGCAGTTCTTC. Translated: CASSPPPVAPGFNEQFF.

This clonotype was seen at least ten times. The chain couples TRBV30 to TRBJ2-1, with 7 positions matching TRBD1. CDR3 length equals 14 residues. CDR1 is GTSNPN and CDR2 is SVGIG in the germline V gene (reference sequence). CDR3 DNA sequence: TGTGCTTCGAGGAGGCAGGGGGCCTACAATGAGCAGTTCTTC. Its protein is CASRRQGAYNEQFF.

There are a few counts of this clonotype. The DNA is left out, because the CDR3 cannot be placed on it with certainty; the CDR3 is given as TCRdb lists it. V usage is TRBV10-1 and J usage is TRBJ2-2. The CDR3 spans 14 amino acids, including both terminal residues. Germline V lookup: CDR1 WNHNN, CDR2 SYGVQD (reference sequence). The chain's CDR3 is CASSVYWSPGSCFF.

Ten or more counts support this clonotype. The chain combines TRBV5-1 with TRBJ1-1; no clear D. Germline assignment: CDR1 SGHRS and CDR2 YFSETQ. Trimming removed 7 bases at V and 4 bases at J, with 14 bases between. This CDR3 spans 13 amino acids. The CDR3 DNA is TGCGCCAGCGGAACCGGGAGTACCACTGAAGCTTTCTTT. This encodes CASGTGSTTEAFF. The full variable domain, in which reference TRBV5-1 and TRBJ1-1 provide the parts outside the CDR3, is KAGVTQTPRYLIKTRGQQVTLSCSPISGHRSVSWYQQTPGQGLQFLFEYFSETQRNKGNFPGRFSGRQFSNSRSEMNVSTLELGDSALYLCASGTGSTTEAFFGQGTRLTVV.

This clonotype turned up a few times. The J gene is TRBJ2-3, the V gene TRBV12-3 or TRBV12-4, with D possibly being TRBD2 (6 bases). V shed 7 bases and J shed 10 bases, with 12 bases lying between them. The CDR3 totals 11 residues. DNA of the CDR3: TGTGCCAGCACTAGTTGGGGGGCGCAGTATTTT. This translates into CASTSWGAQYF.

This clonotype was picked up many times. The chain joins TRBV20-1 to TRBJ1-2; no firm D call. The CDR3 is 15 amino acids. The germline gives CDR1 DFQATT, CDR2 SNEGSKA (reference sequence). V lost 0 bases and J lost 8, with 19 bases in between. The CDR3 spells CSARDRMTPYGGYTF. The CDR3 DNA follows: TGCAGTGCTAGAGATCGGATGACACCCTATGGCGGCTACACCTTC.

This clonotype was detected many times. The V gene is TRBV12-3 or TRBV12-4, the J gene TRBJ1-5; 9 positions agree with TRBD1. V lost 2 bases, J lost 6 bases, and 2 bases stayed unmatched. CDR3 length equals 14 residues. CDR3 loop: CASSLTGGGQPQHF. CDR3 sequence (DNA): TGTGCCAGCAGTTTAACAGGGGGCGGTCAGCCCCAGCATTTT.

This clonotype was detected only a few times. V and J are TRBV6-5 and TRBJ2-7; D perhaps matches TRBD2 (5 bases). The germline CDR1 and CDR2 sequences are MNHEY and SVGAGI. The CDR3 sequence is 14 residues long. V gave up 6 bases and J gave up 3 bases, with 15 bases separating them. The CDR3 DNA reads TGTGCCAGCAGGATTTTGGACTCCCTCTACGAGCAGTACTTC. Its protein is CASRILDSLYEQYF.

This clonotype was recorded at least ten times. The chain has TRBV3-1 and TRBJ2-6; the D gene is possibly TRBD1 (5 bases). Germline CDR1 is LGHDT and CDR2 is YNNKEL (reference sequence). V lost 3 bases, J lost 4 bases, and 25 bases lay in between. The CDR3 covers 20 residues. The CDR3 loop reads CASSHQETVLRSDGANVLTF. The CDR3 coding sequence is TGTGCCAGCAGCCACCAGGAGACAGTCCTCCGCTCTGACGGGGCCAACGTCCTGACTTTC.

This clonotype is deemed medium-sized. The J gene is TRBJ2-1, the V gene TRBV29-1; D remains ambiguous. This CDR3 spans 15 amino acids. The germline CDR1 and CDR2 sequences are SQVTM and ANQGSEA. Trimming took off 0 bases at V and 5 bases at J, with 14 bases between the two ends. The CDR3 sequence: CSVEDWLDPHNEQFF. For the CDR3, the DNA is TGCAGCGTTGAAGATTGGCTAGACCCCCACAATGAGCAGTTCTTC.

This clonotype came up many times. The junction departs from the called germline gene at one end, perhaps through a read error. The gene calls are TRBV20-1 and TRBJ1-4; TRBD1 is a possible D gene (5 bases). Germline V gives CDR1 DFQATT, CDR2 SNEGSKA (reference sequence). CDR3 length: 14 amino acids. CDR3 bases: TGCAGTGCTAGTGGGACGGGGCCTAATGAAAAACTGTTCTTT. This codes for CSASGTGPNEKLFF.

The table lists this clonotype with many counts. This sequence joins TRBV3-1 and TRBJ1-1; D is unresolved. V lost 3 bases and J lost 0, with 11 bases in between. This CDR3 has 15 residues. Germline CDR1 LGHDT, CDR2 YNNKEL (reference sequence). The CDR3 region has the DNA TGTGCCAGCAGCCAGGTTAGCACCCTGAACACTGAAGCTTTCTTT. It encodes CASSQVSTLNTEAFF.

The V gene is TRBV27, the J gene TRBJ1-5; D gene unclear. Between the trimmed V and J ends, which lost 4 bases and 2 bases, there was a span of 9 bases. There are 14 residues in the CDR3. Germline V gene lookup returns CDR1 MNHEY and CDR2 SMNVEV (reference sequence). CDR3 nucleotide sequence: TGTGCCAGCAGTTGGGCCCCGGGCAATCAGCCCCAGCATTTT. It codes for CASSWAPGNQPQHF.

As to this clonotype: This clone may be a read error of a much larger clone one base away. The chain uses TRBV7-2 and TRBJ2-7, with D maybe TRBD2 (5 bases). The CDR3 extends over 17 amino acids. Germline CDR1 is SGHTA and CDR2 is FQGNSA. The CDR3 loop is CASSLSLGGPRRREQNF. CDR3 nucleotides: TGTGCCAGCAGCTTATCATTAGGCGGGCCCCGCCGGCGCGAGCAGAACTTC.

This clonotype occurred many times. V and J are TRBV9 and TRBJ1-6; D is possibly TRBD1 (5 bases). Germline values: CDR1 SGDLS, CDR2 YYNGEE. CDR3 length: 16 residues. V shed 0 bases and J shed 6 bases, with 13 bases lying between them. DNA for the CDR3: TGTGCCAGCAGCGTAGGGCCGCCGAGGGGTAATTCACCCCTCCACTTT. Encoded protein: CASSVGPPRGNSPLHF.

This clonotype was detected only a few times. The chain recombines TRBV6-1 with TRBJ2-5, with TRBD1 matching over 8 bases. The germline CDR1 and CDR2 sequences are MNHNS and SASEGT. The CDR3 totals 15 residues. V shed 6 bases, J shed 4 bases, and the junction held 10 bases outside the gene matches. CDR3 DNA sequence: TGTGCCAGCAGAGCAAACCCCAGGGGGCGAGAGACCCAGTACTTC. Protein: CASRANPRGRETQYF.